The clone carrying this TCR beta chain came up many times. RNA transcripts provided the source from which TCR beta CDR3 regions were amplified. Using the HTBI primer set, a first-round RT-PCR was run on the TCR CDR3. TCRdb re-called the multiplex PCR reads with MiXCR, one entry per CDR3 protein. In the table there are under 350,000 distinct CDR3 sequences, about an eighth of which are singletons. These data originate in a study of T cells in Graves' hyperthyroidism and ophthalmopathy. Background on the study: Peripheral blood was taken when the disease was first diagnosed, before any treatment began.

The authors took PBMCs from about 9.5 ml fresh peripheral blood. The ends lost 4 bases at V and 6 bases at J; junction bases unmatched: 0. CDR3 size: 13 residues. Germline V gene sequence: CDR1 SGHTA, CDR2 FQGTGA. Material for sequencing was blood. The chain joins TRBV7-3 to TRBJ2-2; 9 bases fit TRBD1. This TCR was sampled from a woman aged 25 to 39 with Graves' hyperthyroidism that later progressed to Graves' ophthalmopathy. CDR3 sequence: CASSWTGAGELFF. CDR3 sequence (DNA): TGTGCCAGCAGCTGGACAGGGGCCGGGGAGCTGTTTTTT. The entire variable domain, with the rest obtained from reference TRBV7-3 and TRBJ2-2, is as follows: GAGVSQTPSNKVTEKGKYVELRCDPISGHTALYWYRQSLGQGPEFLIYFQGTGAADDSGLPNDRFFAVRPEGSVSTLKIQRTERGDSAVYLCASSWTGAGELFFGEGSRLTVL.